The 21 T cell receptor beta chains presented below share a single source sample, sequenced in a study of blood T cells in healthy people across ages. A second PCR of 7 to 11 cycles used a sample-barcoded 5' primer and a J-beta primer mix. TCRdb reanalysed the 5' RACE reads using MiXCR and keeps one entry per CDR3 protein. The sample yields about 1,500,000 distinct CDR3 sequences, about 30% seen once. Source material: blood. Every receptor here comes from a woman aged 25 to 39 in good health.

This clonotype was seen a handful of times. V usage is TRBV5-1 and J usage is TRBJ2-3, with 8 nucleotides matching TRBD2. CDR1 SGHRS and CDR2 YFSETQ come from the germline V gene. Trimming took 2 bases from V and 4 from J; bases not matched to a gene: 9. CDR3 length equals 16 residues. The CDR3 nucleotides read TGCGCCAGCAGCTTCGTAGCGGGATCGGGCGCAGATACGCAGTATTTT. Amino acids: CASSFVAGSGADTQYF.

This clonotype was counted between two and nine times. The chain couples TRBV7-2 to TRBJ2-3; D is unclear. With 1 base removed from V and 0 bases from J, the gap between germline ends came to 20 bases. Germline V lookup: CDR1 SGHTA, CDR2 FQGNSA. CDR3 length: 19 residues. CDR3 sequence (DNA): TGTGCCAGCAGCTTAGGGTTCGTTGCAGTCCTGTCTAGCACAGATACGCAGTATTTT. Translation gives CASSLGFVAVLSSTDTQYF. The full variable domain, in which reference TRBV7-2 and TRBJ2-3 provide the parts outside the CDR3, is GAGVSQSPSNKVTEKGKDVELRCDPISGHTALYWYRQSLGQGLEFLIYFQGNSAPDKSGLPSDRFSAERTGGSVSTLTIQRTQQEDSAVYLCASSLGFVAVLSSTDTQYFGPGTRLTVL.

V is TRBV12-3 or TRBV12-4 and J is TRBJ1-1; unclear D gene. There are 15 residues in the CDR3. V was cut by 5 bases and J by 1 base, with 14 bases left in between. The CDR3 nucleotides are TGTGCCAGCAGTCCTCGGAGGAGGAGGAACACTGAAGCTTTCTTT. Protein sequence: CASSPRRRRNTEAFF.

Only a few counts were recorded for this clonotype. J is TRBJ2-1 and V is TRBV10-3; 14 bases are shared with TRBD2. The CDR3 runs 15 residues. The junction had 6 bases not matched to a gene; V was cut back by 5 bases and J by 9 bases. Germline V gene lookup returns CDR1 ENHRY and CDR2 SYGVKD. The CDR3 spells CAISRTSGGSSEQFF. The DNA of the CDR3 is TGTGCCATCAGTCGGACTAGCGGGGGGAGTAGTGAGCAGTTCTTC.

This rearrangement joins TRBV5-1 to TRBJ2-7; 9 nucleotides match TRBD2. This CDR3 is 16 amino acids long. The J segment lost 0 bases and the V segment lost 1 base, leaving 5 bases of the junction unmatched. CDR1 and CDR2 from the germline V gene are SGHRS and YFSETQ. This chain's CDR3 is CASSLMTSGPSYEQYF. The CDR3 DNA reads TGCGCCAGCAGCTTGATGACTAGCGGTCCCTCCTACGAGCAGTACTTC.

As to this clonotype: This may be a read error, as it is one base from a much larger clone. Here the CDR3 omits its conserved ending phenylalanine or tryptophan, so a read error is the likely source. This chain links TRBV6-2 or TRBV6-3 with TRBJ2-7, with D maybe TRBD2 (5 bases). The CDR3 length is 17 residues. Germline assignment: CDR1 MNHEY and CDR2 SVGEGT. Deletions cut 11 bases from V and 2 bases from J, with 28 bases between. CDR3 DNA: TGTGCCGCCAGCAGAAGGAAGGTCCTAGCCGTCCCCTACGAGCAGTACTGC. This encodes CAASRRKVLAVPYEQYC.

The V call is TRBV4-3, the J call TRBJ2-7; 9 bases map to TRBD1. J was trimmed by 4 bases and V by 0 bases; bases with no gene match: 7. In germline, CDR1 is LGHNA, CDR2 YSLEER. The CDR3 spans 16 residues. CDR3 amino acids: CASSQEEGQGQYEQYF. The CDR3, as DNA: TGCGCCAGCAGCCAAGAAGAGGGACAGGGCCAGTACGAGCAGTACTTC.

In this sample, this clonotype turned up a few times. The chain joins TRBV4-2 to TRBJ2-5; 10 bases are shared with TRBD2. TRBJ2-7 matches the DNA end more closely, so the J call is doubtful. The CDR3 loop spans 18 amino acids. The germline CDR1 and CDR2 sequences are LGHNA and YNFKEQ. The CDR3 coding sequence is TGTGCCAGCAGCCAAGAAATCGGGACTAGCGATGATGGTGGCGAGCAGTACTTC. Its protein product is CASSQEIGTSDDGGEQYF.

Here the CDR3 reads CSFSAGTGSYEQYF. Written as DNA, the CDR3 is TGCAGCTTCTCGGCCGGGACAGGCTCCTACGAGCAGTACTTC. The J gene is TRBJ2-7, the V gene TRBV29-1; TRBD1 matches 8 bases. Per germline, CDR1 SQVTM and CDR2 ANQGSEA. V gave up 8 bases and J gave up 0 bases; unmatched junction bases: 9. This CDR3 spans 14 amino acids.

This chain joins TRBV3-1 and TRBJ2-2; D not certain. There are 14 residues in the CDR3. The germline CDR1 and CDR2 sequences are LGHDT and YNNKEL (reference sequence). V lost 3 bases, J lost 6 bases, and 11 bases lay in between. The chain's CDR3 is CASSHLGLPGELFF. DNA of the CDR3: TGTGCCAGCAGCCACTTGGGCTTACCCGGGGAGCTGTTTTTT.

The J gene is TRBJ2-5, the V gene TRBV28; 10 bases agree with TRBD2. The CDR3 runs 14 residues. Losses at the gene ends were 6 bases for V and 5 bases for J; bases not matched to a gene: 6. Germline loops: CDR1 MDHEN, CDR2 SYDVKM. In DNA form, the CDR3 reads TGTGCCAGCAGATTAGCGGGGGGTATGGAGACCCAGTACTTC. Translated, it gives CASRLAGGMETQYF.

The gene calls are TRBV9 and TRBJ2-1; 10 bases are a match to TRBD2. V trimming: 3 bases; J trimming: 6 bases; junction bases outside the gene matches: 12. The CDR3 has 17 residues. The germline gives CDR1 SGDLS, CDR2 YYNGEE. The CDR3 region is CASSGLAGVETSNEQFF. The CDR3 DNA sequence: TGTGCCAGCAGCGGGCTAGCGGGAGTGGAGACAAGCAATGAGCAGTTCTTC.

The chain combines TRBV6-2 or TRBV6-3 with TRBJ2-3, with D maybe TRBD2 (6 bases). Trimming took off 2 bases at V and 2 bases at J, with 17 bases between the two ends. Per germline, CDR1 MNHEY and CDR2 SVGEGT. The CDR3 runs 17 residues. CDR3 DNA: TGTGCCAGCAGTTACCGGATAGACGGAGGGGTCACAGATACGCAGTATTTT. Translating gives CASSYRIDGGVTDTQYF.

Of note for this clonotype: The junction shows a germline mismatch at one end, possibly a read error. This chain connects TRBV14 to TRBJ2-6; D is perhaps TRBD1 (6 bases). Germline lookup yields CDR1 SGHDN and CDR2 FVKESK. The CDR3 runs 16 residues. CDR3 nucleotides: TGTGCCAGCAGCAAAGACAGGAGCTCTGGGGCCAACGTCCTGACTTTC. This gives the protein CASSKDRSSGANVLTF.

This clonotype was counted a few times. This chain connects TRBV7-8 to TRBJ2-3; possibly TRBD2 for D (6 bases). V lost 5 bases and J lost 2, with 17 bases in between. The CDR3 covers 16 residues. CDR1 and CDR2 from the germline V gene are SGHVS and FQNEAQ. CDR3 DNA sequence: TGTGCCAGCAGCCTTCCCATAGCGGACTTCACAGATACGCAGTATTTT. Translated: CASSLPIADFTDTQYF.

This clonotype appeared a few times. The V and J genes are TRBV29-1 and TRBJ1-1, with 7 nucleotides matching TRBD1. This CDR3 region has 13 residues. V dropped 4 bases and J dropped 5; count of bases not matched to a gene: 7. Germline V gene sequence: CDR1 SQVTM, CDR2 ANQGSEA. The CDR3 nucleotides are TGCAGCGTTGGGAGGGGGCGACAGACTGAAGCTTTCTTT. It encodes CSVGRGRQTEAFF.

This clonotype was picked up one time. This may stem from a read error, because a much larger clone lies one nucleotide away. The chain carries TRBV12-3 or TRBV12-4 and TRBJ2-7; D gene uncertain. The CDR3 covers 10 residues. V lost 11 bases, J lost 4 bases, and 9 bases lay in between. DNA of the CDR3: TGTGCCGGCGCTACTTACGAGCAGTACTTC. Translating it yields CAGATYEQYF.

CDR3 nucleotides: TGCGCCAGCCGCGGGGGACAGGGGTCCAGCGAGCAGTACTTC. This codes for CASRGGQGSSEQYF. The chain recombines TRBV5-1 with TRBJ2-7; 10 bases map to TRBD1. V was clipped by 7 bases and J by 6 bases; unmatched bases: 10. The CDR3 runs to 14 residues. Germline CDR1 SGHRS, CDR2 YFSETQ.

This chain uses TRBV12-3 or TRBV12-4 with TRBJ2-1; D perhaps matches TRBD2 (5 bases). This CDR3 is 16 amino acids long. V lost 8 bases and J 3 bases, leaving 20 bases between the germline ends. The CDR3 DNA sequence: TGTGCCAGCGCTCCTCGTGCTAGCAGGCACTACAATGAGCAGTTCTTC. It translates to CASAPRASRHYNEQFF.

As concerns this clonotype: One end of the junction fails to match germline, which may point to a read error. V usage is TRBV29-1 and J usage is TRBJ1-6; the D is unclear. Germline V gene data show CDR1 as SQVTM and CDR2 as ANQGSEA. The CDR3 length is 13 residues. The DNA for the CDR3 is TGCAGCGTAATTGAGGGAGCCAATTCACTCCTCCACTTT. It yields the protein CSVIEGANSLLHF.

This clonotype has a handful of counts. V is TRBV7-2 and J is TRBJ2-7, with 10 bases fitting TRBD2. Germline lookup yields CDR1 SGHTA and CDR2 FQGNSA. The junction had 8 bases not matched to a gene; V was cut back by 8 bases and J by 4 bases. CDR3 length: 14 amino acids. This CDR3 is CASFPTSGPYEQYF. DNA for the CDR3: TGTGCCAGCTTCCCGACTAGCGGGCCTTACGAGCAGTACTTC.